The 18 T cell receptor beta chains reported below all come from one sample, sequenced in a study of control samples from healthy donors and cancer patients (dated by TCRdb to between 2020 and 2021). Library preparation employed the immunoSEQ multiplex PCR assay. The clones in this table, taken by TCRdb from immuneACCESS, are in-frame only. Not every clone is retained; where verified, under half of the shortfall comes from an unresolved V gene, and the cause of the rest is unknown. The sample contains 200,000 or so clones, just under 95% of them found a single time. Jointly, the top ten make up approximately 1.4% of the sample. Sample: blood. The receptor source for this set is a man aged 50 or older in good health.

J is TRBJ2-3 and V is TRBV7-2; no clear D gene. V shed 1 base and J shed 2 bases, with 7 bases lying between them. The CDR3 is made up of 14 amino acids. Germline CDR1 and CDR2: SGHTA and FQGNSA. CDR3 region: CASSLDSYTDTQYF. CDR3 nucleotide sequence: TGTGCCAGCAGCTTAGATTCCTACACAGATACGCAGTATTTT.

The chain couples TRBV11-2 to TRBJ2-7; D not certain. Germline V gives CDR1 SGHAT, CDR2 FQNNGV. Trimming removed 1 base at V and 3 bases at J, with 4 bases between. The CDR3 has 12 amino acids. The CDR3 loop reads CASSLGNYEQYF. CDR3 in DNA: TGTGCCAGCAGCTTAGGGAACTACGAGCAGTACTTC.

This rearrangement joins TRBV2 to TRBJ1-6, with no clear D. The CDR3 length is 13 residues. Germline CDR1 and CDR2: SNHLY and FYNNEI. The V end was cut by 6 bases, the J end by 12 bases, with 15 bases between. CDR3 residues: CASSIGGLKPLHF. For the CDR3, the DNA is TGTGCCAGCAGCATAGGAGGGTTGAAACCCCTCCACTTT. The full variable domain, rest sourced from reference TRBV2 and TRBJ1-6, is EPEVTQTPSHQVTQMGQEVILRCVPISNHLYFYWYRQILGQKVEFLVSFYNNEISEKSEIFDDQFSVERPDGSNFTLKIRSTKLEDSAMYFCASSIGGLKPLHFGNGTRLTVT.

The rearrangement uses TRBV27 and TRBJ2-1; 11 nucleotides agree with TRBD2. This CDR3 region has 17 residues. Germline CDR1 is MNHEY and CDR2 is SMNVEV (reference sequence). V shed 3 bases and J 0 bases; nucleotides not matched to a gene: 4. CDR3 sequence: CASSLASGGISYNEQFF. The CDR3 DNA sequence: TGTGCCAGCAGTTTGGCTAGCGGGGGGATCTCCTACAATGAGCAGTTCTTC.

The chain recombines TRBV15 with TRBJ2-2; no firm D call. V lost 0 bases to trimming and J lost 4 bases, with 6 bases between them. Per the germline V gene, CDR1 is LNHNV and CDR2 is YYDKDF (reference sequence). The CDR3 is made up of 14 amino acids. This CDR3 reads CATSRELGTGELFF. CDR3 nucleotides: TGTGCCACCAGCAGAGAGCTGGGCACCGGGGAGCTGTTTTTT. Variable domain in full (rest from reference TRBV15 and TRBJ2-2): DAMVIQNPRYQVTQFGKPVTLSCSQTLNHNVMYWYQQKSSQAPKLLFHYYDKDFNNEADTPDNFQSRRPNTSFCFLDIRSPGLGDTAMYLCATSRELGTGELFFGEGSRLTVL.

The chain couples TRBV18 to TRBJ1-4; D gene unclear. The CDR3 loop spans 12 amino acids. V lost 5 bases, J lost 3 bases, and 4 bases lay in between. The V gene's germline CDR1 is KGHSH and CDR2 LQKENI. This CDR3 is CASSDSNEKLFF. CDR3 DNA sequence: TGTGCCAGCTCAGACTCTAATGAAAAACTGTTTTTT.

The V and J genes are TRBV24-1 and TRBJ2-5; TRBD1 or TRBD2 may be the D gene (5 bases each). The CDR3 covers 13 residues. From germline, CDR1 is KGHDR and CDR2 SFDVKD. V was cut by 2 bases and J by 2 bases, with 5 bases left in between. The DNA for the CDR3 is TGTGCCACCAGTGATTGGGGGCAAGAGACCCAGTACTTC. Translation gives CATSDWGQETQYF.

This chain connects TRBV5-1 to TRBJ2-1, with 7 positions matching TRBD1. Germline V gene data show CDR1 as SGHRS and CDR2 as YFSETQ. The trim removed 4 bases at V and 4 bases at J, leaving 2 bases unmatched. This CDR3 contains 13 residues. The CDR3 coding sequence is TGCGCCAGCAGCACACAGGGGTACAATGAGCAGTTCTTC. The encoded protein is CASSTQGYNEQFF.

The chain uses TRBV9 and TRBJ1-4, with D possibly matching TRBD1 (6 bases). The CDR3 spans 15 residues. Germline assignment: CDR1 SGDLS and CDR2 YYNGEE. V was clipped by 2 bases and J by 5 bases, with 13 bases between them. The CDR3 coding sequence is TGTGCCAGCAGCGTCCGAGGGGGGTTCAATGAAAAACTGTTTTTT. Residues: CASSVRGGFNEKLFF.

The V gene is TRBV5-1, the J gene TRBJ1-1; TRBD1 is a possible D gene (5 bases). CDR1 is SGHRS, CDR2 YFSETQ, per germline. V was pared by 1 base and J by 7 bases, with 20 bases between. The CDR3 extends over 16 amino acids. CDR3 sequence (DNA): TGCGCCAGCAGCTTGATCGCCGGTGCCGGCGGGGGTGAAGCTTTCTTT. The encoded protein is CASSLIAGAGGGEAFF. Full variable domain (outside the CDR3, taken from reference TRBV5-1 and TRBJ1-1): KAGVTQTPRYLIKTRGQQVTLSCSPISGHRSVSWYQQTPGQGLQFLFEYFSETQRNKGNFPGRFSGRQFSNSRSEMNVSTLELGDSALYLCASSLIAGAGGGEAFFGQGTRLTVV.

This clone was found once. The rearrangement joins TRBV10-1 to TRBJ2-1; TRBD2 matches 7 bases. The CDR3 loop spans 12 amino acids. The junction had 8 bases not matched to a gene; V was cut back by 9 bases and J by 9 bases. Germline V gene sequence: CDR1 WNHNN, CDR2 SYGVQD (reference sequence). The CDR3 coding sequence is TGCGCCAGTGGGGGGGTGGGTCGTGAGCAGTTCTTC. It encodes CASGGVGREQFF.

The chain joins TRBV10-3 to TRBJ1-1; no clear D gene. CDR3 size: 12 residues. Germline loops: CDR1 ENHRY, CDR2 SYGVKD. V gave up 6 bases and J gave up 5 bases, with 10 bases separating them. CDR3 amino acids: CAISPGLTEAFF. CDR3 sequence (DNA): TGTGCCATCAGCCCAGGACTTACTGAAGCTTTCTTT.

The gene calls are TRBV7-2 and TRBJ2-7; no firm D call. CDR3 length equals 14 residues. Germline assignment: CDR1 SGHTA and CDR2 FQGNSA. V was pared by 1 base and J by 3 bases, with 10 bases between. CDR3 amino acids: CASSLVGTSYEQYF. CDR3 DNA sequence: TGTGCCAGCAGCTTAGTGGGTACAAGCTACGAGCAGTACTTC.

The chain joins TRBV27 to TRBJ1-1; no clear D. This CDR3 spans 17 amino acids. Germline V lookup: CDR1 MNHEY, CDR2 SMNVEV (reference sequence). V lost 0 bases and J 6 bases, leaving 20 bases between the germline ends. The CDR3 region has the DNA TGTGCCAGCAGTTTATCTGGGCTGGGAAAGGGATCTTCTGAAGCTTTCTTT. Its protein product is CASSLSGLGKGSSEAFF.

A remark on this clone: One end of the junction fails to match germline, which may point to a read error. The V gene is TRBV11-2, the J gene TRBJ1-2, with D hard to call. CDR1 is SGHAT, CDR2 FQNNGV, per germline. The CDR3 contains 14 residues. CDR3 in DNA: TGTGCCAGCAGCTCCTCGGTGGGGAACTATGACTACACCTTC. Translated: CASSSSVGNYDYTF.

This chain links TRBV5-1 with TRBJ1-1; 7 bases line up with TRBD1. Trimming took 0 bases from V and 4 from J; bases not matched to a gene: 15. The germline gives CDR1 SGHRS, CDR2 YFSETQ. The CDR3 is made up of 18 amino acids. CDR3 protein: CASSLDRGQYNWGTEAFF. In DNA form, the CDR3 reads TGCGCCAGCAGCTTGGATAGGGGGCAGTATAATTGGGGCACTGAAGCTTTCTTT.

This chain's CDR3 is CASSERGTELYEQYF. Here the CDR3 DNA reads TGTGCCAGCAGTGAGAGGGGGACAGAGCTCTACGAGCAGTACTTC. This chain joins TRBV6-1 and TRBJ2-7; 7 bases align to TRBD1. Trimming at V came to 3 bases and at J to 3 bases, leaving 8 bases not matched to a gene. The germline V gene has CDR1 MNHNS and CDR2 SASEGT. The length of the CDR3 is 15 residues.

V is TRBV7-8 and J is TRBJ2-1; TRBD2 aligns across 16 bases. Per germline, CDR1 SGHVS and CDR2 FQNEAQ. The CDR3 is 21 amino acids. V lost 5 bases to trimming and J lost 6 bases; unmatched junction nucleotides: 19. This chain's CDR3 is CASSPTGTSGGALFRSNEQFF. In DNA form, the CDR3 reads TGTGCCAGCAGCCCAACCGGGACTAGCGGGGGGGCCTTGTTCCGGAGCAATGAGCAGTTCTTC.